This T cell receptor beta chain was sequenced in a study of T-cell reconstitution after alpha-beta-depleted transplantation in children. Study-level points and caveats: Fresh T-cell production supplied most of the T-cell counts and diversity seen one year after transplant.

It was with unique molecular identifiers that the TCRbeta library was prepared. One entry per CDR3 protein results from TCRdb running MiXCR on the PCR reads. The repertoire holds 45,000 to 55,000 distinct CDR3 sequences, with roughly 8.7% as singletons. The V end lost 3 bases, the J end lost 0 bases, and 24 bases lay between the germline ends. The CDR3 runs to 20 residues. This clonotype has only a few counts. Antigen specificity is unknown. This TCR was sampled from a male patient between 2 and 9 years old who had a stem cell transplant for chronic granulomatous disease, so the T cells may come from the graft donor. The V and J genes are TRBV12-3 or TRBV12-4 and TRBJ2-4, with D tentatively TRBD1 (7 bases). This sample comprised PBMCs, mostly from graft donor cells, obtained 60 days after TCRalphabeta/CD19-depleted stem cell transplant. Here the CDR3 reads CASSFSRGTVRALAKNIQYF. CDR3 sequence (DNA): TGTGCCAGCAGTTTTTCCCGCGGGACAGTCCGCGCCCTAGCCAAAAACATTCAGTACTTC.